This record covers a single TCR beta chain. The antigen is not known. The PCR made use of 60 Vbeta and 13 Jbeta primers. Data came from immunoSEQ multiplex PCR; TCRdb stores just in-frame clones and leaves some out. Counted here are tens of thousands of clones, more than 80% occurring once; the ten biggest clones make up around 2%. Trimming took 3 bases from V and 7 from J; bases not matched to a gene: 5. This CDR3 region has 13 residues. CDR1 and CDR2 from the germline V gene are GTSNPN and SVGIG (reference sequence). This entry belongs to a study of cytomegalovirus exposure and HLA in healthy donors. Whole-study findings and limits: Researchers catalogued around 150 TCR beta chains as cytomegalovirus-associated. In a later analysis, around 18,000 TCR beta sequences were associated with HLA alleles at 0.05 false discovery rate.

V and J are TRBV30 and TRBJ1-5; the match to TRBD1 covers 8 bases. Sequenced input: PBMCs. This sequence was found in a woman aged 30 to 39 in good health and CMV-seronegative. DNA for the CDR3: TGTGCCTGGAGCGACAGGGGAGAGCAGCCCCAGCATTTT. Its translation: CAWSDRGEQPQHF.